The 3 T cell receptor beta chains listed next were all sequenced from one sample in a study of blood T cell repertoires in COVID-19. Generated by immunoSEQ multiplex PCR, the TCRdb table keeps only in-frame clones and is missing some. The data hold about 330,000 clones, with 87% observed a single time. Source material: peripheral blood. These receptors were obtained from a man aged 25-45 years with COVID-19, enrolled during active disease.

The chain carries TRBV19 and TRBJ2-1; perhaps TRBD2 as D (6 bases). Trimming removed 3 bases at V and 0 bases at J, with 12 bases between. The CDR3 loop spans 16 amino acids. Germline CDR1 reads LNHDA; CDR2 reads SQIVND (reference sequence). CDR3 sequence reads: CASSMKGGSSYNEQFF. The CDR3 nucleotides read TGTGCCAGTAGTATGAAAGGAGGGAGCTCCTACAATGAGCAGTTCTTC.

The CDR3 nucleotides read TGTGCCAGTACCGACTTAATGGGGGCCTTTAACACTGAAGCTTTCTTT. Translated: CASTDLMGAFNTEAFF. The chain combines TRBV19 with TRBJ1-1, with a weak D call TRBD1 (6 bases). V lost 7 bases, J lost 2 bases, and 20 bases lay in between. The CDR3 covers 16 residues. CDR1 is LNHDA and CDR2 is SQIVND in the germline V gene (reference sequence). The variable domain in full, completed from reference TRBV19 and TRBJ1-1, reads DGGITQSPKYLFRKEGQNVTLSCEQNLNHDAMYWYRQDPGQGLRLIYYSQIVNDFQKGDIAEGYSVSREKKESFPLTVTSAQKNPTAFYLCASTDLMGAFNTEAFFGQGTRLTVV.

The chain recombines TRBV27 with TRBJ2-1; D is uncertain. V lost 6 bases, J lost 4 bases, and 10 bases lay in between. The germline V gene encodes CDR1 MNHEY and CDR2 SMNVEV (reference sequence). The CDR3 sequence is 13 residues long. The CDR3 loop is CASRAPPYNEQFF. CDR3 DNA sequence: TGTGCCAGCAGGGCCCCCCCGTACAATGAGCAGTTCTTC.